Listed below are T cell receptor beta chains from one sample, sequenced in a study of T cell changes during pregnancy in multiple sclerosis. Using immunoSEQ multiplex PCR, the repertoire was profiled, and TCRdb retains in-frame clones only, with some absent. The sample holds approximately 63,000 clones, approximately 92% seen once. Sequenced material: peripheral blood, taken in the third trimester of pregnancy. Every receptor here comes from a female donor in good health, enrolled as a control in a pregnancy study. Each CDR3 is given with its conserved first and last residue. A D gene is named only where the DNA matches it firmly. Clone size is not always given. Where it is, it says once, few, many or a class for expanded clones.

cdr3_aa	cdr3_nt	v_call	d_call	j_call	clone_size
CASSPRGGSSYNEQFF	TGTGCCAGCAGCCCAAGGGGGGGTAGCTCCTACAATGAGCAGTTCTTC	TRBV7-2	NA	TRBJ2-1	NA
CAISLRGSSYNEQFF	TGTGCCATCAGTTTACGGGGAAGCTCCTACAATGAGCAGTTCTTC	TRBV10-3	NA	TRBJ2-1	NA
CASSLYSLGEQFF	TGTGCCAGCAGCTTATACTCTCTCGGGGAGCAGTTCTTC	TRBV11-3	NA	TRBJ2-1	once
CASSPWDRVFHEQYF	TGTGCCAGCAGCCCGTGGGACAGGGTTTTCCACGAGCAGTACTTC	TRBV14	TRBD1	TRBJ2-7	NA
CASSVNRDLPEAFF	TGTGCCAGCTCAGTGAACAGGGATTTACCTGAAGCTTTCTTT	TRBV18	NA	TRBJ1-1	NA
CASSRTTGHNTEAFF	TGTGCCAGCAGCCGGACGACAGGGCACAACACTGAAGCTTTCTTT	TRBV5-4	TRBD1	TRBJ1-1	NA
CASTSGTGIYEQFF	TGTGCCAGCACCTCCGGGACAGGGATCTATGAGCAGTTCTTC	TRBV2	TRBD1	TRBJ2-1	NA
CASSEQGGVNYGYTF	TGTGCCAGCAGCGAACAGGGTGGGGTTAACTATGGCTACACCTTC	TRBV9	NA	TRBJ1-2	once
CSVDISGGGTDTQYF	TGCAGCGTTGATATAAGCGGGGGAGGCACAGATACGCAGTATTTT	TRBV29-1	TRBD2	TRBJ2-3	NA
CASSGAEGQSTNTEAFF	TGTGCCAGTAGCGGGGCAGAGGGACAGTCCACGAACACTGAAGCTTTCTTT	TRBV19	TRBD1	TRBJ1-1	NA
CASTPGPTRDQYF	TGTGCCAGCACACCTGGGCCGACGAGGGACCAGTACTTC	TRBV7-8	NA	TRBJ2-5	NA
CAWSNRENSPLHF	TGTGCCTGGAGCAACAGGGAGAATTCACCCCTCCACTTT	TRBV30	NA	TRBJ1-6	once
CASINRWTGELFF	TGTGCCAGTATTAATCGGTGGACCGGGGAGCTGTTTTTT	TRBV19	NA	TRBJ2-2	once
CSVAIRDTEAFF	TGCAGCGTTGCGATCCGGGACACTGAAGCTTTCTTT	TRBV29-1	NA	TRBJ1-1	NA
CAISVNSGTATGELFF	TGTGCCATCAGCGTCAATTCCGGGACTGCGACCGGGGAGCTGTTTTTT	TRBV10-3	NA	TRBJ2-2	once
CASSRGNTEAFF	TGTGCCAGTAGTAGAGGGAACACTGAAGCTTTCTTT	TRBV19	NA	TRBJ1-1	NA
CASSSGTSGRYNEQFF	TGTGCCAGCAGCTCAGGGACTAGCGGGAGATACAATGAGCAGTTCTTC	TRBV5-4	TRBD2	TRBJ2-1	NA
CAISEPGLAGRPYEQYF	TGTGCCATCAGTGAGCCGGGACTAGCGGGACGCCCCTACGAGCAGTACTTC	TRBV10-3	TRBD2	TRBJ2-7	NA
CASSFVPDTQYF	TGTGCCAGCAGTTTCGTCCCAGATACGCAGTATTTT	TRBV28	NA	TRBJ2-3	NA
CASSPHSSGVDQPQHF	TGTGCCAGCTCACCCCATTCTTCGGGGGTTGATCAGCCCCAGCATTTT	TRBV18	NA	TRBJ1-5	NA
CASSIRGTTFEQYF	TGTGCCAGCAGTATACGCGGGACTACTTTCGAGCAGTACTTC	TRBV28	TRBD2	TRBJ2-7	NA
CSVDGGSTDTQYF	TGCAGCGTTGACGGCGGGAGCACAGATACGCAGTATTTT	TRBV29-1	NA	TRBJ2-3	once
CASRTWGGDSDTQYF	TGTGCCAGCAGAACTTGGGGGGGGGACTCAGATACGCAGTATTTT	TRBV5-8	TRBD2	TRBJ2-3	NA
CASSEQGANSYNEQFF	TGTGCCAGCAGTGAACAGGGGGCGAACTCTTACAATGAGCAGTTCTTC	TRBV2	TRBD1	TRBJ2-1	NA
CASLEIWEIGRNYEQYF	TGTGCCAGCCTGGAAATCTGGGAGATCGGAAGGAACTACGAGCAGTACTTC	TRBV2	NA	TRBJ2-7	NA
CAWSVAGEKLFF	TGTGCCTGGAGTGTAGCGGGGGAAAAACTGTTTTTT	TRBV30	NA	TRBJ1-4	NA
CASSRSGTGDGYTF	TGTGCCAGCAGTCGTTCCGGGACAGGAGATGGCTACACCTTC	TRBV7-9	TRBD1	TRBJ1-2	NA
CASGESGANVLTF	TGTGCCAGCGGGGAATCTGGGGCCAACGTCCTGACTTTC	TRBV19	NA	TRBJ2-6	NA
CASSVGSGWDEQYF	TGTGCCAGCAGCGTAGGATCAGGGTGGGACGAGCAGTACTTC	TRBV9	NA	TRBJ2-7	NA
CASSYSGITDTQYF	TGTGCCAGCAGCTATAGCGGGATCACAGATACGCAGTATTTT	TRBV7-2	TRBD2	TRBJ2-3	NA
CASSRQPGQGIYGYTF	TGTGCCAGCAGTAGACAACCGGGACAGGGAATTTATGGCTACACCTTC	TRBV6-4	TRBD1	TRBJ1-2	NA
CASSPQSGTINEKLFF	TGTGCCAGCTCACCGCAGAGTGGGACAATTAATGAAAAACTGTTTTTT	TRBV18	NA	TRBJ1-4	NA